Below are 14 T cell receptor beta chains sequenced from a single sample in a study of T cell repertoires in cytomegalovirus infection. Their recognized antigens are unknown. TCRdb called the reads again in MiXCR, with one record for every CDR3 protein. This table holds about half a million distinct CDR3 sequences, more than 30% found once. The sample was cultured PBMCs, taken from culture after CMV antigen stimulation. These receptors all stem from a human donor in good health (CMV status not recorded). Some clones in this sample may be carry-over from other donors' samples.

This clonotype has just a few counts. The J gene is TRBJ2-7, the V gene TRBV14; perhaps D is TRBD1 or TRBD2 (7 bases each). The germline gives CDR1 SGHDN, CDR2 FVKESK. With 4 bases removed from V and 4 bases from J, the gap between germline ends came to 17 bases. The CDR3 covers 15 residues. CDR3 DNA sequence: TGTGCCAGCAGCCTGAGCGGGGCACAGGGGTACGAGCAGTACTTC. It is translated as CASSLSGAQGYEQYF.

V usage is TRBV2 and J usage is TRBJ1-1; no reliable D call. CDR3 length equals 13 residues. The ends were cut back, 4 bases at V and 3 bases at J, with 9 bases in the middle. The V gene's germline CDR1 is SNHLY and CDR2 FYNNEI. This CDR3 reads CASSVKGDTEAFF. The CDR3 nucleotides read TGTGCCAGCAGTGTCAAGGGCGACACTGAAGCTTTCTTT.

The chain employs TRBV6-5 and TRBJ2-2; 8 bases agree with TRBD2. This CDR3 spans 15 amino acids. V was clipped by 7 bases and J by 6 bases; unmatched bases: 10. Germline V CDR1 and CDR2: MNHEY, SVGAGI. As DNA, the CDR3 is TGTGCCAGCACCCCGGGGGGGTCCCTGGCCGGGGAGCTGTTTTTT. Translating it yields CASTPGGSLAGELFF.

This clonotype was seen at least ten times. The chain employs TRBV7-6 and TRBJ2-7; TRBD2 matches 7 bases. Trimming at V came to 2 bases and at J to 5 bases, leaving 9 bases not matched to a gene. The CDR3 length is 15 residues. Germline V gives CDR1 SGHVS, CDR2 FNYEAQ. The CDR3 DNA reads as TGTGCCAGCAGCTTACGAGTAGCGGGTAACGACGAGCAGTACTTC. Its protein is CASSLRVAGNDEQYF.

This clonotype turned up a few times. The rearrangement links TRBV7-2 to TRBJ1-5, with TRBD1 matching over 9 bases. Germline V gene data show CDR1 as SGHTA and CDR2 as FQGNSA. The CDR3 has 15 residues. V was pared by 5 bases and J by 6 bases, with 8 bases of the junction left unmatched. CDR3 bases: TGTGCCAGCAGCCCCGAGGGACAGGGATTTCAGCCCCAGCATTTT. It specifies CASSPEGQGFQPQHF.

J is TRBJ2-7 and V is TRBV6-2 or TRBV6-3, with TRBD2 matching over 11 bases. The CDR3 is 17 amino acids. Germline V lookup: CDR1 MNHEY, CDR2 SVGEGT. J was trimmed by 3 bases and V by 6 bases; bases with no gene match: 13. The CDR3 coding sequence is TGTGCCAGCAGCCGTTTCGTAGCGGGAGGGCGTATCTACGAGCAGTACTTC. Translating gives CASSRFVAGGRIYEQYF.

The sample holds a few counts of this clonotype. The chain has TRBV12-3 or TRBV12-4 and TRBJ2-1; TRBD1 is a possible D gene (6 bases). The CDR3 is 15 residues long. Trimming removed 6 bases from V and 1 base from J, with 13 bases in between. Written as DNA, the CDR3 is TGTGCCAGCAGCCACAGGGTCCATTCCTACAATGAGCAGTTCTTC. Translating gives CASSHRVHSYNEQFF.

This chain uses TRBV12-3 or TRBV12-4 with TRBJ1-1; no clear D gene. Trimming shortened V by 8 bases and J by 1 base, and 14 bases separated the two germline ends. This CDR3 has 14 residues. CDR3: CASVLSDGNTEAFF. DNA of the CDR3: TGTGCCAGCGTCCTTTCTGACGGGAACACTGAAGCTTTCTTT.

This clonotype occurred a few times. The genes are TRBV7-6 and TRBJ2-5; D is undetermined. V dropped 1 base and J dropped 7 bases, with 10 bases sitting between them. CDR1 and CDR2 from the germline V gene are SGHVS and FNYEAQ. The CDR3 runs to 13 residues. Written as DNA, the CDR3 is TGTGCCAGCAGCTTAGGCCCGGTTGGGACCCAGTACTTC. Translating it yields CASSLGPVGTQYF.

The chain is built from TRBV19 and TRBJ2-1, with D hard to call. This CDR3 is 14 amino acids long. Trimming removed 1 base from V and 4 bases from J, with 8 bases in between. CDR1 and CDR2 from the germline V gene are LNHDA and SQIVND (reference sequence). The CDR3 sequence is CASSIGGEYNEQFF. The CDR3 DNA sequence: TGTGCCAGTAGTATAGGTGGAGAATACAATGAGCAGTTCTTC.

This clonotype was counted between two and nine times. The gene calls are TRBV7-9 and TRBJ2-5; 11 nucleotides agree with TRBD2. The germline V gene encodes CDR1 SEHNR and CDR2 FQNEAQ (reference sequence). With 0 bases clipped from V and 5 bases from J, the junction kept 8 bases outside the gene matches. This CDR3 comprises 17 residues. The CDR3 nucleotides are TGTGCCAGCAGCTTAGCGCCGGTGATAGCGGGAGGGGAGACCCAGTACTTC. This encodes CASSLAPVIAGGETQYF.

This clonotype was seen only a few times. An end of the junction does not agree with germline; a read error may underlie this. V gene TRBV7-6 combines with J gene TRBJ2-1; D unresolved. This CDR3 is 13 amino acids long. Germline CDR1 reads SGHVS; CDR2 reads FNYEAQ. CDR3: CASSLGLGNEQFF. The DNA for the CDR3 is TGTGCTAGCAGCTTAGGTTTGGGCAATGAGCAGTTCTTC.

This clonotype was counted once. V and J are TRBV10-3 and TRBJ1-3; tentatively, D is TRBD1 (5 bases). Trimming pared 4 bases from V and 5 bases from J, leaving 6 bases between. Germline CDR1 and CDR2: ENHRY and SYGVKD. CDR3 length: 12 residues. The CDR3 nucleotides are TGTGCCATCAGTGCAGGGAGAAACACCATATATTTT. Translating gives CAISAGRNTIYF.

A single count supports this clonotype. The rearrangement joins TRBV11-2 to TRBJ2-5; D is ambiguous. The CDR3 runs 14 residues. Germline V CDR1 and CDR2: SGHAT, FQNNGV. V lost 2 bases and J 5 bases, leaving 12 bases between the germline ends. CDR3 nucleotides: TGTGCCAGCAGCTTATCTGCTTATGGGGAGACCCAGTACTTC. This codes for CASSLSAYGETQYF.